These 22 T cell receptor beta chains originate from one sample sequenced in a study of blood T cell repertoires in COVID-19. Sequenced by immunoSEQ multiplex PCR; TCRdb stores in-frame clones only, minus some. The sample records approximately 280,000 clones, around 86% being singletons. The material sequenced was peripheral blood. The origin of the receptors is a woman aged 25 to 45 who had recovered from COVID-19.

This rearrangement joins TRBV5-1 to TRBJ1-6, with D tentatively TRBD1 (6 bases). The CDR3 totals 17 residues. Germline CDR1 reads SGHRS; CDR2 reads YFSETQ. The ends were cut back, 0 bases at V and 5 bases at J, with 15 bases in the middle. The CDR3 loop is CASSLVSGHRNNSPLHF. DNA of the CDR3: TGCGCCAGCAGCTTGGTATCGGGACACAGGAATAATTCACCCCTCCACTTT.

This clone was picked up a small number of times. This chain joins TRBV30 and TRBJ1-2; D remains ambiguous. This CDR3 contains 12 residues. Looked up from germline, CDR1 is GTSNPN and CDR2 is SVGIG (reference sequence). V shed 2 bases and J shed 5 bases, with 9 bases lying between them. CDR3 nucleotide sequence: TGTGCCTGGAGTCAGGTTTCTTATGGCTACACCTTC. Translation: CAWSQVSYGYTF.

This clone was seen only a few times. V and J are TRBV28 and TRBJ1-5; the match to TRBD1 covers 7 bases. With V trimmed by 7 bases and J by 2 bases, 2 bases remained unmatched. The CDR3 consists of 13 residues. The germline CDR1 and CDR2 sequences are MDHEN and SYDVKM. CDR3 protein: CASNRGGNQPQHF. The CDR3 nucleotides are TGTGCCAGCAACAGGGGCGGCAATCAGCCCCAGCATTTT.

This chain connects TRBV4-1 to TRBJ2-7; the D is unclear. The V end was cut by 4 bases, the J end by 3 bases, with 13 bases between. The CDR3 consists of 14 residues. The germline CDR1 and CDR2 sequences are MGHRA and YSYEKL. The DNA for the CDR3 is TGCGCCAGCAGCCCTACCCCCGAGGTCTACGAGCAGTACTTC. This sequence encodes CASSPTPEVYEQYF.

This rearrangement joins TRBV3-1 (or the pseudogene TRBV3-2) to TRBJ2-3, with D unclear. The CDR3 is made up of 12 amino acids. Trimming removed 4 bases at V and 4 bases at J, with 6 bases between. Germline V gene data show CDR1 as LGHDT and CDR2 as YNNKEL (reference sequence). DNA for the CDR3: TGTGCCAGCAGCCCTGAGCCAGATACGCAGTATTTT. Translation: CASSPEPDTQYF.

The chain links TRBV5-1 to TRBJ2-1, with TRBD1 identical over 7 bases. V dropped 1 base and J dropped 7; count of bases not matched to a gene: 8. The CDR3 covers 15 residues. Germline V gene lookup returns CDR1 SGHRS and CDR2 YFSETQ. For the CDR3, the DNA is TGCGCCAGCAGCTTGCAAGGGGGCATGGGAAATGAGCAGTTCTTC. Translation: CASSLQGGMGNEQFF.

The chain combines TRBV7-9 with TRBJ2-1, with D unresolved. Germline lookup yields CDR1 SEHNR and CDR2 FQNEAQ (reference sequence). Trimming pared 10 bases from V and 1 base from J, leaving 14 bases between. This CDR3 is 14 amino acids long. CDR3 loop: CAISPSPSYNEQFF. The CDR3 nucleotides are TGTGCCATCTCTCCGAGCCCTTCCTACAATGAGCAGTTCTTC.

The chain links TRBV7-2 to TRBJ1-2, with 7 bases that match TRBD1. V gave up 1 base and J gave up 8 bases; unmatched junction bases: 13. From germline, CDR1 is SGHTA and CDR2 FQGNSA. The CDR3 length is 16 residues. This chain's CDR3 is CASSLGGTGAAGGYTF. The CDR3 bases are TGTGCCAGCAGCTTAGGAGGAACAGGGGCCGCGGGGGGCTACACCTTC.

The chain joins TRBV3-1 (or the pseudogene TRBV3-2) to TRBJ2-7; tentative D call: TRBD2 (7 bases). Germline-derived CDR1 and CDR2 are LGHDT and YNNKEL (reference sequence). V lost 6 bases, J lost 4 bases, and 16 bases lay in between. CDR3 length: 14 residues. CDR3 sequence: CASSRGGGDYEQYF. The CDR3 region has the DNA TGTGCCAGCAGTCGCGGAGGGGGGGATTACGAGCAGTACTTC.

V usage is TRBV2 and J usage is TRBJ1-1; D unclear. Germline V CDR1 and CDR2: SNHLY, FYNNEI. There are 13 residues in the CDR3. The ends were cut back, 11 bases at V and 4 bases at J, with 17 bases in the middle. CDR3 sequence (DNA): TGTGCCGAGGGAGCCCAAGGCGGCACTGAAGCTTTCTTT. It encodes CAEGAQGGTEAFF.

The chain couples TRBV11-2 to TRBJ1-5; D is uncertain. The CDR3 consists of 11 residues. CDR1 and CDR2 (germline): SGHAT, FQNNGV. V was shortened by 5 bases and J by 11 bases, with 10 bases between the two germline ends. The CDR3 bases are TGTGCCAGCAGCCCCCAGAGGGCCCAGCATTTT. Translation: CASSPQRAQHF.

This clone was detected only once. The CDR3, as DNA: TGTGCCAGCAGTCTCCTACCCAGGGGTAGCACTGAAGCTTTCTTT. Amino acids: CASSLLPRGSTEAFF. This chain joins TRBV6-2 or TRBV6-3 and TRBJ1-1, with TRBD1 as a possible D gene (6 bases). CDR3 size: 15 residues. Germline V gene lookup returns CDR1 MNHEY and CDR2 SVGEGT. V lost 5 bases and J lost 4, with 17 bases in between.

V and J are TRBV30 and TRBJ2-7; 8 positions agree with TRBD1. Germline V gene sequence: CDR1 GTSNPN, CDR2 SVGIG (reference sequence). J lost 5 bases, V lost 1 base, and 4 bases had no gene match. The CDR3 spans 13 residues. The CDR3 loop reads CAWSGTGSHEQYF. The CDR3 bases are TGTGCCTGGAGTGGGACAGGGTCCCACGAGCAGTACTTC.

This chain links TRBV24-1 with TRBJ2-5, with TRBD1 identical over 8 bases. The germline V gene has CDR1 KGHDR and CDR2 SFDVKD. This CDR3 contains 14 residues. Unmatched junction bases numbered 6, after V lost 1 base and J lost 9 bases. The CDR3 is CATSDLGGRGPQYF. CDR3 in DNA: TGTGCCACCAGTGATTTAGGGGGCAGGGGGCCCCAGTACTTC.

The chain carries TRBV28 and TRBJ2-7, with 9 nucleotides matching TRBD1. CDR3 length equals 16 residues. The trim removed 1 base at V and 6 bases at J, leaving 10 bases unmatched. Germline values: CDR1 MDHEN, CDR2 SYDVKM. CDR3 sequence reads: CASSLSSGTGYREQYF. CDR3 nucleotide sequence: TGTGCCAGCAGTTTATCTTCCGGGACAGGGTACCGCGAGCAGTACTTC. The whole variable domain, filled in from reference TRBV28 and TRBJ2-7, reads DVKVTQSSRYLVKRTGEKVFLECVQDMDHENMFWYRQDPGLGLRLIYFSYDVKMKEKGDIPEGYSVSREKKERFSLILESASTNQTSMYLCASSLSSGTGYREQYFGPGTRLTVT.

The chain carries TRBV7-9 and TRBJ1-2; D unclear. With 1 base removed from V and 4 bases from J, the gap between germline ends came to 7 bases. The CDR3 has 13 residues. Germline CDR1 is SEHNR and CDR2 is FQNEAQ (reference sequence). CDR3 loop: CASSLVAGYGYTF. CDR3 bases: TGTGCCAGCAGCTTAGTAGCTGGCTATGGCTACACCTTC.

Worth noting for this clone: The sample holds other DNA sequences that translate to the same CDR3. J is TRBJ2-1 and V is TRBV11-2; TRBD2 matches 9 bases. Per the germline V gene, CDR1 is SGHAT and CDR2 is FQNNGV. The CDR3 runs to 15 residues. Trimming cost V 3 bases and J 1 base; bases outside gene matches: 1. The CDR3 sequence: CASSLAGGSYNEQFF. The CDR3 nucleotides read TGTGCCAGCAGCTTGGCGGGAGGGTCCTACAATGAGCAGTTCTTC.

The chain recombines TRBV6-2 or TRBV6-3 with TRBJ2-3; 7 bases fit TRBD2. Looked up from germline, CDR1 is MNHEY and CDR2 is SVGEGT. This CDR3 contains 15 residues. With 2 bases clipped from V and 4 bases from J, the junction kept 6 bases outside the gene matches. In DNA form, the CDR3 reads TGTGCCAGCAGTTACGGGGCGGGAGAGTCAGATACGCAGTATTTT. This gives the protein CASSYGAGESDTQYF.

This clone was detected only once. V and J are TRBV19 and TRBJ2-3; 12 bases line up with TRBD2. The CDR3 is 16 amino acids. Unmatched junction bases numbered 9, after V lost 5 bases and J lost 6 bases. CDR1 is LNHDA and CDR2 is SQIVND in the germline V gene (reference sequence). The CDR3 here is CASSASSGRARDTQYF. The CDR3 DNA reads TGTGCCAGTAGTGCATCTAGCGGGAGGGCCCGGGATACGCAGTATTTT.

To note about this clone: Other DNA variants within this sample encode the same CDR3. The chain carries TRBV18 and TRBJ1-1; D remains ambiguous. CDR1 KGHSH and CDR2 LQKENI come from the germline V gene. The CDR3 contains 13 residues. Trimming took 2 bases from V and 1 from J, leaving 5 bases between them. CDR3 bases: TGTGCCAGCTCACCAGCAGGGAACACTGAAGCTTTCTTT. Encoded protein: CASSPAGNTEAFF.

This clone was seen just once. This rearrangement joins TRBV7-2 to TRBJ1-5; no clear D. Germline CDR1 SGHTA, CDR2 FQGNSA. CDR3 length equals 16 residues. The V end lost 0 bases, the J end lost 4 bases, and 13 bases lay between the germline ends. This chain's CDR3 is CASSLAAGIRNQPQHF. The CDR3 DNA follows: TGTGCCAGCAGCTTAGCGGCCGGGATACGGAATCAGCCCCAGCATTTT.

The chain employs TRBV14 and TRBJ2-5; possibly TRBD1 for D (5 bases). The CDR3 contains 14 residues. The V and J ends lost 1 base and 7 bases respectively, with 13 bases between them. The germline V gene has CDR1 SGHDN and CDR2 FVKESK. In DNA form, the CDR3 reads TGTGCCAGCAGCCAAGTTGGGGCCTTGGGGACCCAGTACTTC. This encodes CASSQVGALGTQYF. Combining the CDR3 with reference TRBV14 and TRBJ2-5 gives the whole variable domain EAGVTQFPSHSVIEKGQTVTLRCDPISGHDNLYWYRRVMGKEIKFLLHFVKESKQDESGMPNNRFLAERTGGTYSTLKVQPAELEDSGVYFCASSQVGALGTQYFGPGTRLLVL.